This T cell receptor (beta chain) was identified in a study of immune cell composition in non-small cell lung cancer. Germline V gene data show CDR1 as MRHNA and CDR2 as SNTAGT. V was clipped by 0 bases and J by 8 bases, with 13 bases between them. This CDR3 spans 14 amino acids. Normal lung sampling was at least 3 cm from the tumour, as distant as possible. TCRdb keeps only in-frame clones here, not all; method: immunoSEQ multiplex PCR. This table holds some 3,000 clones, about 80% found once. The sequence derives from a human donor with non-small cell lung cancer. The source material was non-adjacent lung tissue. V is TRBV6-4 and J is TRBJ1-2; the D gene is possibly TRBD1 (5 bases). The CDR3 reads CASSDSAGRGGYTF. The CDR3 DNA is TGTGCCAGCAGTGACTCCGCAGGGCGGGGAGGCTACACCTTC.